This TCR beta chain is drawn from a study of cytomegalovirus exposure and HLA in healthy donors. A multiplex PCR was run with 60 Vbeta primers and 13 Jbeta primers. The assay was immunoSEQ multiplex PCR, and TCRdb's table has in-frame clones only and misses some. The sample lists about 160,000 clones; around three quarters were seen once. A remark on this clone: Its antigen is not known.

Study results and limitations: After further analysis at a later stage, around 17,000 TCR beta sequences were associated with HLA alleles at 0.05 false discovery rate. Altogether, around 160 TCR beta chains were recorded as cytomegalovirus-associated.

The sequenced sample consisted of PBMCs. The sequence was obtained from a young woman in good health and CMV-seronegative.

The chain's CDR3 is CASSLEGQGKSPLHF. Here the CDR3 DNA reads TGCGCCAGCAGCTTGGAGGGACAGGGAAAGTCACCCCTCCACTTT. V is TRBV5-1 and J is TRBJ1-6; 9 positions agree with TRBD1. This CDR3 has 15 residues. Germline CDR1 and CDR2: SGHRS and YFSETQ. Trimming at V came to 0 bases and at J to 10 bases, leaving 5 bases not matched to a gene.